The clone carrying this T cell receptor (beta chain) was found a few times. Its antigen is currently unknown. TCRdb fed the RT-PCR reads into MiXCR, producing one record per CDR3 protein. The sample gives around 520,000 distinct CDR3 sequences, about 12% of which show up once; around 9.6% is in the top ten. The data originate from a study of response to subunit inactivated influenza vaccine. Study findings and constraints: With each seasonal influenza vaccination, the authors suggested, few new T cells are recruited.

The germline V gene encodes CDR1 SGHRS and CDR2 YFSETQ. The CDR3 length is 14 residues. The V gene lost 0 bases and the J gene lost 3 bases, with 10 bases spanning the gap. The starting material was PBMCs from blood, obtained on the day of vaccination. The source is a man aged 50 or older who received an inactivated influenza vaccine. The chain has TRBV5-1 and TRBJ2-7; D ambiguous. The CDR3 protein is CASSLGTANYEQYF. CDR3 nucleotides: TGCGCCAGCAGCTTGGGTACAGCAAACTACGAGCAGTACTTC.